What follows is one TCR beta chain and its context. The antigen is not known. What was amplified from RNA transcripts were TCR beta CDR3 regions. Carried out on the TCR CDR3, a first-round RT-PCR used the HTBI primer set. MiXCR was run by TCRdb on the multiplex PCR reads, yielding one entry per CDR3 protein. The repertoire has 610,000 or so distinct CDR3 sequences, about half of them found once; the top ten carry about 8.3%. Across 18 months, stable Graves' hyperthyroidism was marked by no progression to ophthalmopathy. Lactation, pregnancy, other autoimmune disease or uncontrolled infection excluded patients. This specimen comes from a study of T cells in Graves' hyperthyroidism and ophthalmopathy. Overall study findings and caveats: Most clonotypes expanded in thyroid above 0.001 were likewise present in blood. For ophthalmopathy, model prediction preceded onset by a median about six months.

After removal of 5 bases from V and 0 bases from J, the junction contained 7 bases not matched to a gene. CDR1 and CDR2 (germline): LNHNV, YYDKDF (reference sequence). The CDR3 extends over 16 amino acids. The TCR comes from a woman aged 18-30 years with Graves' hyperthyroidism. V usage is TRBV15 and J usage is TRBJ1-1; 9 bases are shared with TRBD1. Material for sequencing was peripheral blood or thyroid tissue (not recorded which). CDR3 in amino acids: CATSVRDRVMNTEAFF. CDR3 in DNA: TGTGCCACCAGCGTACGGGACAGGGTCATGAACACTGAAGCTTTCTTT. The whole variable domain, filled in from reference TRBV15 and TRBJ1-1, reads DAMVIQNPRYQVTQFGKPVTLSCSQTLNHNVMYWYQQKSSQAPKLLFHYYDKDFNNEADTPDNFQSRRPNTSFCFLDIRSPGLGDTAMYLCATSVRDRVMNTEAFFGQGTRLTVV.